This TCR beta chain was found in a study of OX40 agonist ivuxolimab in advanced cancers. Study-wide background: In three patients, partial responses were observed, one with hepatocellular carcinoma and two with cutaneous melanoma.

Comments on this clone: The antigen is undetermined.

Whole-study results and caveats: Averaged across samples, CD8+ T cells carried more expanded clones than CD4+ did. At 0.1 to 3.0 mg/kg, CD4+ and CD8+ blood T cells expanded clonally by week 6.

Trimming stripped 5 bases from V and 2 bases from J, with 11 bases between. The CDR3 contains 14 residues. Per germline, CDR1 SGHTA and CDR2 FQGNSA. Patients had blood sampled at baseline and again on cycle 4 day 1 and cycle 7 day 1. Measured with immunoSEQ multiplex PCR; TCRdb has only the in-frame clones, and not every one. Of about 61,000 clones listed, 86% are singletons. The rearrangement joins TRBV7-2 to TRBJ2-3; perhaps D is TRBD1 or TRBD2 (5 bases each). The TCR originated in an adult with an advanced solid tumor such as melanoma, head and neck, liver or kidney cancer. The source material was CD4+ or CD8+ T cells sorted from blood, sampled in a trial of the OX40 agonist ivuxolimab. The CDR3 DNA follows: TGTGCCAGCAGCCTGGGACCCCCCACAGATACGCAGTATTTT. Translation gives CASSLGPPTDTQYF.